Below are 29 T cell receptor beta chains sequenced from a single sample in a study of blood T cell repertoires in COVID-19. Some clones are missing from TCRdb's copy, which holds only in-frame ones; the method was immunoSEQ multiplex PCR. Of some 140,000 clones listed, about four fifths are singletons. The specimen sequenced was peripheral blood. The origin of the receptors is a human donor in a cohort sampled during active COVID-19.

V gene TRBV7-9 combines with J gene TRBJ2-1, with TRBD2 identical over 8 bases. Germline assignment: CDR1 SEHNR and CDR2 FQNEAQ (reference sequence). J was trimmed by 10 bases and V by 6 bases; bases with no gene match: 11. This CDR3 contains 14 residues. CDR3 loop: CASRRKAGAGEQFF. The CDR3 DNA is TGTGCCAGCAGGAGAAAAGCGGGGGCCGGGGAGCAGTTCTTC.

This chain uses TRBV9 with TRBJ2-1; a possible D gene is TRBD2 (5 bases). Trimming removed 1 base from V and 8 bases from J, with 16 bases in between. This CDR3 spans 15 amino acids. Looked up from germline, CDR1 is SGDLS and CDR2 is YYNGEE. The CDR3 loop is CASSVLASTQDEQFF. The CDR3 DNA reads TGTGCCAGCAGCGTATTGGCTAGCACGCAAGATGAGCAGTTCTTC.

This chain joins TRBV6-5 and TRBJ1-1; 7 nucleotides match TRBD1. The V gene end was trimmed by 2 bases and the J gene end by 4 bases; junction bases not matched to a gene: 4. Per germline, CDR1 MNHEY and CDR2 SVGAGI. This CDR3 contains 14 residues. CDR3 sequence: CASSYGQGVTEAFF. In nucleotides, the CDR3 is TGTGCCAGCAGTTACGGGCAGGGGGTCACTGAAGCTTTCTTT.

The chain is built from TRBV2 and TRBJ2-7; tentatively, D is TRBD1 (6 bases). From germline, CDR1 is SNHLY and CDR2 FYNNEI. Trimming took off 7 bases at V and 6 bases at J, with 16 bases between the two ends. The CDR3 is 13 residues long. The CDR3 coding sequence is TGTGCCAGCACACAGGGTTTCTTCTCCGAGCAGTACTTC. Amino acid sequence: CASTQGFFSEQYF.

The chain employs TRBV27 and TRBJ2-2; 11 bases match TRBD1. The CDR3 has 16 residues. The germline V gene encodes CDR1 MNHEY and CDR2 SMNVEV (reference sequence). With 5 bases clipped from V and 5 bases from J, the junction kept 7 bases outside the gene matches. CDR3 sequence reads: CASSAGQGVGTGELFF. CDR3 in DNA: TGTGCCAGCAGTGCGGGACAGGGGGTTGGTACCGGGGAGCTGTTTTTT.

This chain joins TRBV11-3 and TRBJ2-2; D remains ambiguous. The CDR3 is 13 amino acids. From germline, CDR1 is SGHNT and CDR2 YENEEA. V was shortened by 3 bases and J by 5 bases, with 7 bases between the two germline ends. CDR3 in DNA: TGTGCCAGCAGCTTTGCCGGGACCGGGGAGCTGTTTTTT. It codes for CASSFAGTGELFF.

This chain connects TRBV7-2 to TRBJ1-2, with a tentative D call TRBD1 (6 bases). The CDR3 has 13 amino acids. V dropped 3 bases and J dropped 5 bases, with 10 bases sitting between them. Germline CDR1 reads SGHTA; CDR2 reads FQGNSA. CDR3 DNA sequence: TGTGCCAGCAGCTTGCAGGGGCCATATGGCTACACCTTC. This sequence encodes CASSLQGPYGYTF.

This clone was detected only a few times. The CDR3 is CASSMGQGVLVGGYTF. CDR3 DNA sequence: TGTGCCAGTAGTATGGGACAGGGGGTGCTCGTCGGTGGCTACACCTTC. The chain carries TRBV19 and TRBJ1-2; 11 nucleotides line up with TRBD1. The length of the CDR3 is 16 residues. V trimming: 3 bases; J trimming: 7 bases; junction bases outside the gene matches: 10. The V gene's germline CDR1 is LNHDA and CDR2 SQIVND (reference sequence).

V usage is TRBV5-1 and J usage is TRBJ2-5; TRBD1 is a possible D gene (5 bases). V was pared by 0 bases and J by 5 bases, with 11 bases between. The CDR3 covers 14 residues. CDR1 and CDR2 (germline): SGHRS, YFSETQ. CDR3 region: CASSLVGAEETQYF. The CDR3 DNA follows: TGCGCCAGCAGCTTGGTAGGGGCCGAGGAGACCCAGTACTTC.

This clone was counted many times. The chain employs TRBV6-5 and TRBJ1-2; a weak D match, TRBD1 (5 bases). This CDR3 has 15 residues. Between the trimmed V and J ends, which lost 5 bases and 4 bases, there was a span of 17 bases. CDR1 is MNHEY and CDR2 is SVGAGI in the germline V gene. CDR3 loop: CASSPGPTESYGYTF. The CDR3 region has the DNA TGTGCCAGCAGTCCAGGGCCAACAGAGAGCTATGGCTACACCTTC.

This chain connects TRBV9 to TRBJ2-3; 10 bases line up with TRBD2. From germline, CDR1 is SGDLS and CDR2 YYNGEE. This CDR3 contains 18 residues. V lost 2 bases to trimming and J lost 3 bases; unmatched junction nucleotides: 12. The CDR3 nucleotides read TGTGCCAGCAGCGTCGCCCCGAGCGGGGGGGGCGTAACAGATACGCAGTATTTT. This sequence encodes CASSVAPSGGGVTDTQYF. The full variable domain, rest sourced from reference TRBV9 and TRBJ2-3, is DSGVTQTPKHLITATGQRVTLRCSPRSGDLSVYWYQQSLDQGLQFLIQYYNGEERAKGNILERFSAQQFPDLHSELNLSSLELGDSALYFCASSVAPSGGGVTDTQYFGPGTRLTVL.

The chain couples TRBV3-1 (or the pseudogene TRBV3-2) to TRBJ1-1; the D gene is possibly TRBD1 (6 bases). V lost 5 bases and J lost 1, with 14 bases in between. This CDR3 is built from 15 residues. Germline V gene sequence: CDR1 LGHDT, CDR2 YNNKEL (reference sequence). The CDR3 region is CASSFAGQPNTEAFF. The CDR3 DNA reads TGTGCCAGCAGCTTCGCAGGACAGCCGAACACTGAAGCTTTCTTT.

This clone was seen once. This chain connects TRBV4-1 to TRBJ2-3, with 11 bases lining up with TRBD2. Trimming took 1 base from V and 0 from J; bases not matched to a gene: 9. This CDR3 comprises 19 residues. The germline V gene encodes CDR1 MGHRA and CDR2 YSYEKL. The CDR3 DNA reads TGCGCCAGCAGCCAAGTCCTAGCGGGGGGCCCAACTAGCACAGATACGCAGTATTTT. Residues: CASSQVLAGGPTSTDTQYF.

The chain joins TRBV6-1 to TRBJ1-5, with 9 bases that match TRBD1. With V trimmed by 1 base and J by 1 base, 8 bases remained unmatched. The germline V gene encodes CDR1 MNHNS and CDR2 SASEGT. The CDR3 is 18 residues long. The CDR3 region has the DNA TGTGCCAGCAGTGAAGTTGGACAGGGGTTTAACAGCAATCAGCCCCAGCATTTT. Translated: CASSEVGQGFNSNQPQHF.

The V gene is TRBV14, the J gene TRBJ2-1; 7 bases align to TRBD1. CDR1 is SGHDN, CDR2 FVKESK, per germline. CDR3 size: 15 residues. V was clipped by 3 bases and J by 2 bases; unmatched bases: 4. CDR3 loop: CASSQTGTAYNEQFF. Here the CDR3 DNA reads TGTGCCAGCAGCCAGACCGGGACAGCCTACAATGAGCAGTTCTTC. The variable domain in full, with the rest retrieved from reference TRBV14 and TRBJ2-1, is EAGVTQFPSHSVIEKGQTVTLRCDPISGHDNLYWYRRVMGKEIKFLLHFVKESKQDESGMPNNRFLAERTGGTYSTLKVQPAELEDSGVYFCASSQTGTAYNEQFFGPGTRLTVL.

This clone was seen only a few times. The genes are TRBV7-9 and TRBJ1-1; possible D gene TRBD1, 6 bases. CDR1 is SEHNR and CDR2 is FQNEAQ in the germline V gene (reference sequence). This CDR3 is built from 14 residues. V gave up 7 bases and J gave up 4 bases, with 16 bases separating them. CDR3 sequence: CASTAGAQTTEAFF. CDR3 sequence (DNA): TGTGCCAGCACCGCAGGGGCTCAGACCACTGAAGCTTTCTTT.

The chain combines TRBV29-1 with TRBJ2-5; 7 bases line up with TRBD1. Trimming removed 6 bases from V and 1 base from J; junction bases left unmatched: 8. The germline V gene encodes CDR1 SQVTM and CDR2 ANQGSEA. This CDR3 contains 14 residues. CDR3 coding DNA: TGCAGCGTCGTACGACAGGGCCGCCAAGAGACCCAGTACTTC. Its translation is CSVVRQGRQETQYF.

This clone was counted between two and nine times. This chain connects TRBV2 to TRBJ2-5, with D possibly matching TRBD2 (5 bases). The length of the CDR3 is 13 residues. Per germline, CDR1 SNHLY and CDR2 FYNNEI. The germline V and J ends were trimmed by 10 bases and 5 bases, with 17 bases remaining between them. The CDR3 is CATTGTSQETQYF. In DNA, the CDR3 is TGTGCCACGACTGGTACTAGTCAGGAGACCCAGTACTTC.

As DNA, the CDR3 is TGTGCCAGCACTTACGTGTGGGGGCCTCTCAATGAGCAGTTCTTC. Its protein is CASTYVWGPLNEQFF. The V gene is TRBV27, the J gene TRBJ2-1; TRBD1 is a possible D gene (6 bases). The CDR3 sequence is 15 residues long. V shed 7 bases and J shed 6 bases, with 19 bases lying between them. Germline-derived CDR1 and CDR2 are MNHEY and SMNVEV (reference sequence).

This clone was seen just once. The CDR3 loop reads CASSLDMVQGWYGYTF. The CDR3 DNA is TGTGCCAGCAGCTTAGATATGGTGCAGGGCTGGTATGGCTACACCTTC. The chain has TRBV7-2 and TRBJ1-2; D is possibly TRBD1 (5 bases). The CDR3 consists of 16 residues. V was pared by 1 base and J by 5 bases, with 17 bases between. The germline CDR1 and CDR2 sequences are SGHTA and FQGNSA.

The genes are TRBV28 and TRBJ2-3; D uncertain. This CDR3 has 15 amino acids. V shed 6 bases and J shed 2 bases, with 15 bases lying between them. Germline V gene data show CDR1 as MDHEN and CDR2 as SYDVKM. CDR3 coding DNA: TGTGCCAGCAGCCTAATTCGGCAGGCCACAGATACGCAGTATTTT. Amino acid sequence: CASSLIRQATDTQYF.

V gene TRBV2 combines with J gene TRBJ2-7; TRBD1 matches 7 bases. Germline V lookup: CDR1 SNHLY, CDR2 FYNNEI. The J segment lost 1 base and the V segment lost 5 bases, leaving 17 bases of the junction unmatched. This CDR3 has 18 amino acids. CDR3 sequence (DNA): TGTGCCAGCAGTTCGTCAATTTTTGGACAGGAGGATTCCTACGAGCAGTACTTC. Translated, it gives CASSSSIFGQEDSYEQYF. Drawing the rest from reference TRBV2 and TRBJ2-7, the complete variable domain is EPEVTQTPSHQVTQMGQEVILRCVPISNHLYFYWYRQILGQKVEFLVSFYNNEISEKSEIFDDQFSVERPDGSNFTLKIRSTKLEDSAMYFCASSSSIFGQEDSYEQYFGPGTRLTVT.

The CDR3 DNA follows: TGTGCCAGCAGCCAGGATACAGGGGGCCTTAGCACAGATACGCAGTATTTT. It specifies CASSQDTGGLSTDTQYF. The V and J genes are TRBV3-1 (or the pseudogene TRBV3-2) and TRBJ2-3; 9 positions agree with TRBD1. The germline V gene encodes CDR1 LGHDT and CDR2 YNNKEL (reference sequence). The CDR3 is 17 residues long. J gave up 0 bases and V 3 bases, and 7 bases lay outside the gene matches.

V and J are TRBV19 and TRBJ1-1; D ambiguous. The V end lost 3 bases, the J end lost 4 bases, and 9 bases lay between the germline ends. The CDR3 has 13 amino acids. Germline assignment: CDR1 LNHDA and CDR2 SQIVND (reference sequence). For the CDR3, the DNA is TGTGCCAGTAGTATTGGATGGAGCACTGAAGCTTTCTTT. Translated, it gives CASSIGWSTEAFF. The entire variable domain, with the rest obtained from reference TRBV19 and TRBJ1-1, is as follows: DGGITQSPKYLFRKEGQNVTLSCEQNLNHDAMYWYRQDPGQGLRLIYYSQIVNDFQKGDIAEGYSVSREKKESFPLTVTSAQKNPTAFYLCASSIGWSTEAFFGQGTRLTVV.

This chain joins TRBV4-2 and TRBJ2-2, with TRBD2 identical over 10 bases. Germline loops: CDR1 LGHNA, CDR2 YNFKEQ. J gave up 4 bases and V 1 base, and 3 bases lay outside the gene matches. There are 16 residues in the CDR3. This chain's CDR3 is CASSQVQRGGTGELFF. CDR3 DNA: TGTGCCAGCAGCCAAGTTCAGCGGGGGGGCACCGGGGAGCTGTTTTTT.

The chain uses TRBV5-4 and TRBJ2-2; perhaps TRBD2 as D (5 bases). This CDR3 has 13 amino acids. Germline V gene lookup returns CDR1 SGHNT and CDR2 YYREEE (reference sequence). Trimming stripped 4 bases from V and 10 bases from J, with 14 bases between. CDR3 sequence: CASSPLPGKELFF. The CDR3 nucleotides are TGTGCCAGCAGCCCGCTCCCGGGGAAGGAGCTGTTTTTT.

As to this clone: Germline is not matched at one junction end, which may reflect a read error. CDR3 loop: CASSIRDFPIF. DNA of the CDR3: TGTGCCAGCAGTATACGGGACTTCCCCATCTTC. The rearrangement links TRBV12-3 or TRBV12-4 to TRBJ2-7; possibly TRBD2 for D (6 bases). The CDR3 contains 11 residues.

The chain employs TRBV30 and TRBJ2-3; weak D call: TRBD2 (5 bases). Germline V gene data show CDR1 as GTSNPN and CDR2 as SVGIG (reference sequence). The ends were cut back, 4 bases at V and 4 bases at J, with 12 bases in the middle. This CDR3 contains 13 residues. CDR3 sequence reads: CAWTGKGADTQYF. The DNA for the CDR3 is TGTGCCTGGACGGGGAAGGGAGCAGATACGCAGTATTTT.

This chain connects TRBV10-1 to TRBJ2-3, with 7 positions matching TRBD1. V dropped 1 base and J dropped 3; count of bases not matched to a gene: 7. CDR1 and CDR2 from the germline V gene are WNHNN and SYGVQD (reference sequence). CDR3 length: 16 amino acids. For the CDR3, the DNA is TGCGCCAGCAGTGAGTTGCCAGGGGGTAGTACAGATACGCAGTATTTT. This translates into CASSELPGGSTDTQYF.